Following are 26 T cell receptor beta chains from one sample sequenced in a study of cytomegalovirus exposure and HLA in healthy donors. The PCR made use of 60 Vbeta and 13 Jbeta primers. Sequencing was performed with immunoSEQ multiplex PCR; in TCRdb, only in-frame clones are kept and a portion is missing. Among more than 85,000 clones listed, 69% were seen once. Sequenced sample: PBMCs. The receptors were gathered from a woman aged 70 to 79 in good health and CMV-seropositive.

V usage is TRBV23-1 and J usage is TRBJ1-2; D gene ambiguous. TRBV23-1 is known as an ORF, though its function is uncertain. Trimming removed 2 bases from V and 8 bases from J, with 15 bases in between. This CDR3 region has 14 residues. CDR3 sequence (DNA): TGCGCCAGCAGTCAAGATCCACGGGGTCGGGGCTACACCTTC. Translation gives CASSQDPRGRGYTF.

V gene TRBV30 combines with J gene TRBJ1-1; the D is unclear. This CDR3 spans 11 amino acids. Trimming took off 2 bases at V and 6 bases at J, with 7 bases between the two ends. CDR1 and CDR2 (germline): GTSNPN, SVGIG (reference sequence). CDR3 amino acids: CAWSWEAEAFF. CDR3 sequence (DNA): TGTGCCTGGAGTTGGGAGGCTGAAGCTTTCTTT.

This chain joins TRBV7-6 and TRBJ2-5; no clear D gene. Germline CDR1 and CDR2: SGHVS and FNYEAQ. V gave up 5 bases and J gave up 5 bases, with 12 bases separating them. This CDR3 has 13 residues. CDR3 in amino acids: CASSRDRGETQYF. The CDR3 DNA is TGTGCCAGCAGCCGCGACCGAGGCGAGACCCAGTACTTC.

The chain combines TRBV6-4 with TRBJ1-1, with D unclear. There are 14 residues in the CDR3. Looked up from germline, CDR1 is MRHNA and CDR2 is SNTAGT. V shed 0 bases and J shed 6 bases, with 11 bases lying between them. The CDR3 DNA follows: TGTGCCAGCAGTGACTCTATGGGCCTCTCTGAAGCTTTCTTT. Amino acid sequence: CASSDSMGLSEAFF.

The chain carries TRBV7-7 and TRBJ2-2; D uncertain. Germline values: CDR1 SSHAT, CDR2 FNYEAQ (reference sequence). The CDR3 totals 13 residues. The CDR3 region has the DNA TGTGCTAGTACCCCCATATACACCGGGGAGCTGTTTTTT. Its translation is CASTPIYTGELFF.

This chain joins TRBV2 and TRBJ1-5, with 11 bases lining up with TRBD1. V was pared by 5 bases and J by 6 bases, with 3 bases of the junction left unmatched. The germline V gene has CDR1 SNHLY and CDR2 FYNNEI. CDR3 size: 14 residues. The CDR3 sequence is CASSPGTGGQPQHF. In DNA, the CDR3 is TGTGCCAGCAGTCCTGGGACAGGGGGTCAGCCCCAGCATTTT. Combining the CDR3 with reference TRBV2 and TRBJ1-5 gives the whole variable domain EPEVTQTPSHQVTQMGQEVILRCVPISNHLYFYWYRQILGQKVEFLVSFYNNEISEKSEIFDDQFSVERPDGSNFTLKIRSTKLEDSAMYFCASSPGTGGQPQHFGDGTRLSIL.

The rearrangement joins TRBV29-1 to TRBJ2-5; D might be TRBD1 (5 bases). The germline V gene encodes CDR1 SQVTM and CDR2 ANQGSEA. This CDR3 is 13 amino acids long. V was shortened by 6 bases and J by 5 bases, with 16 bases between the two germline ends. DNA of the CDR3: TGCAGCGTACGGACACTAAACGGGGAGACCCAGTACTTC. As protein: CSVRTLNGETQYF.

This chain joins TRBV7-9 and TRBJ2-7; weak D call: TRBD2 (6 bases). The CDR3 spans 14 residues. The germline V gene has CDR1 SEHNR and CDR2 FQNEAQ (reference sequence). V shed 0 bases and J shed 4 bases, with 10 bases lying between them. The DNA for the CDR3 is TGTGCCAGCAGCTTAGCGGCGGGGACGTACGAGCAGTACTTC. Translation: CASSLAAGTYEQYF.

In its sample, this clone was seen a few times. The rearrangement joins TRBV7-8 to TRBJ1-1; 8 bases line up with TRBD1. CDR1 and CDR2 from the germline V gene are SGHVS and FQNEAQ. Losses at the gene ends were 5 bases for V and 5 bases for J; bases not matched to a gene: 7. The CDR3 sequence is 14 residues long. The CDR3 loop is CASSPDYRGTEAFF. The CDR3, as DNA: TGTGCCAGCAGCCCCGATTACAGGGGGACTGAAGCTTTCTTT. Full variable domain (remainder filled in from reference TRBV7-8 and TRBJ1-1): GAGVSQSPRYKVAKRGQDVALRCDPISGHVSLFWYQQALGQGPEFLTYFQNEAQLDKSGLPSDRFFAERPEGSVSTLKIQRTQQEDSAVYLCASSPDYRGTEAFFGQGTRLTVV.

The chain carries TRBV29-1 and TRBJ2-5; possibly TRBD1 for D (5 bases). The CDR3 covers 14 residues. Germline lookup yields CDR1 SQVTM and CDR2 ANQGSEA. V was cut by 3 bases and J by 5 bases, with 16 bases left in between. The CDR3 DNA reads as TGCAGCGTTGAGGTATTTCTTAGGGGCGAGACCCAGTACTTC. This gives the protein CSVEVFLRGETQYF.

The rearrangement joins TRBV7-9 to TRBJ1-6; 8 bases are shared with TRBD1. Germline values: CDR1 SEHNR, CDR2 FQNEAQ (reference sequence). Germline trimming cut 6 bases from V and 8 bases from J; bases unmatched to any gene: 12. This CDR3 is built from 16 residues. In nucleotides, the CDR3 is TGTGCCAGCAGTTCTACGACAGGGGTGGGGGATTCACCCCTCCACTTT. This translates into CASSSTTGVGDSPLHF.

The V and J genes are TRBV30 and TRBJ1-1; 8 nucleotides align to TRBD1. The CDR3 has 16 amino acids. Germline V CDR1 and CDR2: GTSNPN, SVGIG (reference sequence). The V segment lost 1 base and the J segment 0 bases; nucleotides outside the gene matches: 7. In DNA, the CDR3 is TGTGCCTGGAGTGCCTTAGACAGGGGACTGAACACTGAAGCTTTCTTT. It yields the protein CAWSALDRGLNTEAFF.

The chain joins TRBV6-6 to TRBJ1-4; perhaps TRBD1 as D (5 bases). V was shortened by 7 bases and J by 8 bases, with 11 bases between the two germline ends. The CDR3 length is 12 residues. The germline V gene encodes CDR1 MNHNY and CDR2 SVGAGI (reference sequence). The chain's CDR3 is CASKTVGEKLFF. The CDR3 bases are TGTGCCAGCAAGACAGTGGGGGAAAAACTGTTTTTT.

J is TRBJ1-1 and V is TRBV6-6; D is undetermined. The CDR3 is made up of 14 amino acids. Trimming cost V 2 bases and J 0 bases, with 7 bases left between them. Germline V lookup: CDR1 MNHNY, CDR2 SVGAGI (reference sequence). CDR3 DNA: TGTGCCAGCAGTTACCTCGGGGTGAACACTGAAGCTTTCTTT. Translating it yields CASSYLGVNTEAFF.

The rearrangement links TRBV30 to TRBJ2-1, with D possibly being TRBD1 (5 bases). Trimming removed 4 bases from V and 5 bases from J, with 9 bases in between. The CDR3 runs to 12 residues. Germline assignment: CDR1 GTSNPN and CDR2 SVGIG (reference sequence). CDR3 amino acids: CAWTRDHNEQFF. The CDR3 DNA sequence: TGTGCCTGGACCAGGGATCACAATGAGCAGTTCTTC.

The chain joins TRBV5-1 to TRBJ2-1; 10 bases match TRBD1. CDR3 length: 15 residues. Unmatched junction bases numbered 4, after V lost 6 bases and J lost 1 base. From germline, CDR1 is SGHRS and CDR2 YFSETQ. The CDR3 loop reads CASTPGQGSYNEQFF. CDR3 nucleotide sequence: TGCGCCAGCACTCCGGGACAGGGGTCCTACAATGAGCAGTTCTTC.

The chain couples TRBV6-6 to TRBJ1-1; D is unclear. Germline V CDR1 and CDR2: MNHNY, SVGAGI (reference sequence). This CDR3 comprises 14 residues. V was shortened by 0 bases and J by 3 bases, with 8 bases between the two germline ends. The CDR3 DNA is TGTGCCAGCAGTTACTCGCAGATTGACACTGAAGCTTTCTTT. The encoded protein is CASSYSQIDTEAFF.

This clone has just a few counts. The V gene is TRBV27, the J gene TRBJ1-2; possible D gene TRBD1, 6 bases. The CDR3 is 13 amino acids. Germline assignment: CDR1 MNHEY and CDR2 SMNVEV (reference sequence). Trimming left V 5 bases short and J 7 bases short, with 14 bases between. The CDR3 spells CASSPQGISGYTF. In nucleotides, the CDR3 is TGTGCCAGCAGTCCACAGGGAATTTCTGGCTACACCTTC.

V is TRBV6-1 and J is TRBJ2-1; 9 nucleotides match TRBD1. This CDR3 has 13 residues. Trimming took 11 bases from V and 6 from J; bases not matched to a gene: 8. Germline V CDR1 and CDR2: MNHNS, SASEGT. The CDR3 loop is CAGKQGALNEQFF. In DNA form, the CDR3 reads TGTGCCGGAAAACAGGGGGCTCTCAATGAGCAGTTCTTC.

The chain combines TRBV18 with TRBJ2-7; 10 positions match TRBD1. This CDR3 has 13 residues. The germline V gene has CDR1 KGHSH and CDR2 LQKENI. V shed 6 bases and J 3 bases; nucleotides not matched to a gene: 2. CDR3 DNA sequence: TGTGCCAGCTCCTGGGACAGGGGCTACGAGCAGTACTTC. This codes for CASSWDRGYEQYF.

The chain combines TRBV10-3 with TRBJ1-1, with 11 bases lining up with TRBD1. Losses at the gene ends were 8 bases for V and 7 bases for J; bases not matched to a gene: 9. Germline V CDR1 and CDR2: ENHRY, SYGVKD. The CDR3 is made up of 14 amino acids. The CDR3 protein is CAICSGTGGVEAFF. The CDR3 DNA sequence: TGTGCCATCTGCTCCGGGACAGGGGGGGTTGAAGCTTTCTTT.

This rearrangement joins TRBV4-2 to TRBJ2-3; 8 positions agree with TRBD2. Per germline, CDR1 LGHNA and CDR2 YNFKEQ. The CDR3 runs to 14 residues. The V gene end was trimmed by 3 bases and the J gene end by 6 bases; junction bases not matched to a gene: 5. The CDR3 coding sequence is TGTGCCAGCAGCCAGGGACTAGATGAGGATACGCAGTATTTT. This gives the protein CASSQGLDEDTQYF.

The chain recombines TRBV2 with TRBJ1-6; TRBD1 is a possible D gene (5 bases). The germline CDR1 and CDR2 sequences are SNHLY and FYNNEI. V shed 3 bases and J shed 7 bases, with 13 bases lying between them. This CDR3 is built from 15 residues. This CDR3 is CASSERQQSNSPLHF. The CDR3 bases are TGTGCCAGCAGTGAGAGACAGCAATCCAATTCACCCCTCCACTTT. Drawing the rest from reference TRBV2 and TRBJ1-6, the complete variable domain is EPEVTQTPSHQVTQMGQEVILRCVPISNHLYFYWYRQILGQKVEFLVSFYNNEISEKSEIFDDQFSVERPDGSNFTLKIRSTKLEDSAMYFCASSERQQSNSPLHFGNGTRLTVT.

Many counts were recorded for this clone. The J gene is TRBJ1-3, the V gene TRBV7-9; D not resolved. Germline-derived CDR1 and CDR2 are SEHNR and FQNEAQ (reference sequence). CDR3 length: 13 residues. V gave up 6 bases and J gave up 0 bases, with 6 bases separating them. The CDR3 reads CASRASSGNTIYF. CDR3 DNA: TGTGCCAGCAGGGCCAGCTCTGGAAACACCATATATTTT.

The rearrangement joins TRBV7-8 to TRBJ2-3; 14 bases align to TRBD2. CDR3 length: 16 residues. The germline CDR1 and CDR2 sequences are SGHVS and FQNEAQ. Trimming at V came to 1 base and at J to 11 bases, leaving 8 bases not matched to a gene. The CDR3 DNA is TGTGCCAGCAGCTTAGTCCGACTAGCGGGGGGGTTGGGGCAGTATTTT. Amino acid sequence: CASSLVRLAGGLGQYF.

Worth noting for this clone: Additional DNA sequences in this sample encode the identical CDR3. This rearrangement joins TRBV5-1 to TRBJ1-6, with 7 positions matching TRBD1. The junction had 4 bases not matched to a gene; V was cut back by 2 bases and J by 8 bases. Germline values: CDR1 SGHRS, CDR2 YFSETQ. This CDR3 is 14 amino acids long. The CDR3 loop reads CASSLGGVDSPLHF. The CDR3 DNA sequence: TGCGCCAGCAGCTTAGGGGGCGTTGATTCACCCCTCCACTTT.